The source of this T cell receptor (beta chain) is a study of control samples from healthy donors and cancer patients. Method: immunoSEQ multiplex PCR; TCRdb's copy keeps in-frame clones and lacks some. The listing records 150,000 to 200,000 clones. CDR1 MNHNS and CDR2 SASEGT come from the germline V gene. V lost 2 bases and J 1 base, leaving 8 bases between the germline ends. The CDR3 extends over 14 amino acids. The receptor comes from a woman between 25 and 40 years old in good health. Sequenced material: blood. The chain employs TRBV6-1 and TRBJ1-1; unclear D gene. The CDR3 coding sequence is TGTGCCAGCAGTGAATATTGGGGGAACACTGAAGCTTTCTTT. Its translation is CASSEYWGNTEAFF.